A selection of T cell receptor beta chains follows, all from one sample in a study of early T cells in non-severe SARS-CoV-2 infection. Via MiXCR, TCRdb re-called the 5' RACE reads, giving one row per CDR3 protein. The data hold more than 55,000 distinct CDR3 sequences, with 8.5% to 10% observed a single time. What was sequenced was whole blood. The receptors come from an adult who was a healthcare worker with PCR-confirmed SARS-CoV-2 infection or an uninfected control (not recorded which). CDR3s include the opening cysteine and the closing phenylalanine or tryptophan. A D gene is named only where the DNA matches it firmly. The size of a clone is reported for some rows only, either as once, few or many, or as a class for expanded clones.

CDR3aa,CDR3nt,j_gene,len,abundance,v_gene,d_gene
CASSQAGTGYGYTF,TGCGCCAGCAGCCAAGCCGGGACAGGGTATGGCTACACCTTC,TRBJ1-2,14,many,TRBV4-3,TRBD1
CASSQEARRTGEETQYF,TGCGCCAGCAGCCAAGAGGCCAGGAGGACAGGGGAAGAGACCCAGTACTTC,TRBJ2-5,17,many,TRBV4-3,TRBD1
CASRTKPGPSAGELFF,TGTGCCAGCAGAACTAAGCCGGGACCGTCGGCCGGGGAGCTGTTTTTT,TRBJ2-2,16,.,TRBV2,.
CASSLHTIGTNEKLFF,TGTGCCAGCAGCTTACACACAATAGGGACTAATGAAAAACTGTTTTTT,TRBJ1-4,16,many,TRBV7-9,.
CASKVGRLANTGELFF,TGCGCCAGCAAGGTTGGCAGGCTCGCGAACACCGGGGAGCTGTTTTTT,TRBJ2-2,16,few,TRBV5-1,.
CASSYRDRVTGELFF,TGTGCCAGCAGCTACCGGGACAGGGTCACCGGGGAGCTGTTTTTT,TRBJ2-2,15,many,TRBV13,TRBD1
CASSLGDLHSPLHF,TGTGCCAGCAGCTTAGGGGACTTGCATTCACCCCTCCACTTT,TRBJ1-6,14,many,TRBV7-2,.
CASSKRDNHLEAFF,TGTGCCAGCAGCAAACGGGACAACCACCTGGAAGCTTTCTTT,TRBJ1-1,14,few,TRBV5-4,.
CASSFSLQGGAFF,TGTGCCAGCAGTTTTTCCTTACAGGGGGGAGCTTTCTTT,TRBJ1-1,13,many,TRBV28,TRBD1
CASSLAPSRANEQFF,TGTGCCAGCAGTTTAGCCCCATCTAGGGCCAATGAGCAGTTCTTC,TRBJ2-1,15,many,TRBV28,.